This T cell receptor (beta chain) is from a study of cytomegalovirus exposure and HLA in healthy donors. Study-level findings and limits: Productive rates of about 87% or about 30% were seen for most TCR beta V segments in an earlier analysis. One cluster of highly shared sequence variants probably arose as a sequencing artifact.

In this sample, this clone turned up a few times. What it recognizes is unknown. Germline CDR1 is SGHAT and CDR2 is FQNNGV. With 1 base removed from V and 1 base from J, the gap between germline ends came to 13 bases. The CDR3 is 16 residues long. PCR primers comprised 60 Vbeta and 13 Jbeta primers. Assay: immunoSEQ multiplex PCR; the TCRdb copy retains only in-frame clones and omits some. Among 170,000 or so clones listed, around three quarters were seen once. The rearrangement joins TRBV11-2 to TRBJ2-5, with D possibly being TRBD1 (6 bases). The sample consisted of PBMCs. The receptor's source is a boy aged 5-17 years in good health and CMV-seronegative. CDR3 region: CASSLGSGAPQETQYF. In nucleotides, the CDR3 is TGTGCCAGCAGCTTAGGGTCAGGGGCCCCCCAAGAGACCCAGTACTTC.